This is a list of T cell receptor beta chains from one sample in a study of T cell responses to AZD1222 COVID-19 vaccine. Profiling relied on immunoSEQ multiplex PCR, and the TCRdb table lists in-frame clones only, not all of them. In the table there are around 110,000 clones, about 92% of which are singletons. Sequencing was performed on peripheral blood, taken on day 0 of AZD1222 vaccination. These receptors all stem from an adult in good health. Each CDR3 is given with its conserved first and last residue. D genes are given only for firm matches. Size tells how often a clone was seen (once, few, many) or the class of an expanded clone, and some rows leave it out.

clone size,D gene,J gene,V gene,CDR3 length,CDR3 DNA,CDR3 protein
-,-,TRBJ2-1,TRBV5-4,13,TGTGCCAGCAGCGCCGCATCACAGGAAATGACGTTCTTC,CASSAASQEMTFF
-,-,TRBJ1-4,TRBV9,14,TGTGCCAGCAGCTTTCAACAGGTACCTGAAAAACTGTTTTTT,CASSFQQVPEKLFF
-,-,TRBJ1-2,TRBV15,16,TGTGCCACCAGCAGTGAAGCCCTTTCCTGGGGAAATGGCTACACCTTC,CATSSEALSWGNGYTF
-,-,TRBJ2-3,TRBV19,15,TGTGCCAGTAGTCAGGGTGGGGGGTACACAGATACGCAGTATTTT,CASSQGGGYTDTQYF
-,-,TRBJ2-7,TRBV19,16,TGTGCCAGTAGTATCTCAGCGGCCCGGAACCAATACGAGCAGTACTTC,CASSISAARNQYEQYF
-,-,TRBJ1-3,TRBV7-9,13,TGTGCCAGCAGCACCGGACCTGTCGACACCATATATTTT,CASSTGPVDTIYF
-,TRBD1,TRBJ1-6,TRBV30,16,TGTGCCTGGAGACGGGACAGTCTCTCCTATAATTCACCCCTCCACTTT,CAWRRDSLSYNSPLHF
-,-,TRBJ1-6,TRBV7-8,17,TGTGCCAGCAGCTTACGTATCCTTCGAGGGGCTAATTCACCCCTCCACTTT,CASSLRILRGANSPLHF
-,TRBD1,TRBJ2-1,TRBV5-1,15,TGCGCCAGCAGCTTAACAGGGGGCTTGGACAATGAGCAGTTCTTC,CASSLTGGLDNEQFF
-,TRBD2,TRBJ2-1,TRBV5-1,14,TGCGCCAGCAGGGTTGGCGGGAGGAACAATGAGCAGTTCTTC,CASRVGGRNNEQFF
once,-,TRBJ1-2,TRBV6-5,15,TGTGCCAGCAGTTACTCGAGGGGGGGCGACTATGGCTACACCTTC,CASSYSRGGDYGYTF
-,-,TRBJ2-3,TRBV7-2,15,TGTGCCAGCAGCCCCCTCGGACGGATCACAGATACGCAGTATTTT,CASSPLGRITDTQYF
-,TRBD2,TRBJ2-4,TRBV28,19,TGTGCCAGCAGTTCCCCTCGCGGGAGCGGGGTACGAGAGAGAAACATTCAGTACTTC,CASSSPRGSGVRERNIQYF
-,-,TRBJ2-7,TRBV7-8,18,TGTGCCAGCAGCTTACAGAAGGTCATGGAGCGGTTAACCTACGAGCAGTACTTC,CASSLQKVMERLTYEQYF
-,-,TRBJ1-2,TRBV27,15,TGTGCCAGCAGTTCTCAACCGGGACGAGGCTATGGCTACACCTTC,CASSSQPGRGYGYTF
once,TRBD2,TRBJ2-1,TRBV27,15,TGTGCCAGCATTAAGACTAGCGGGAGGGGGGGTGAGCAGTTCTTC,CASIKTSGRGGEQFF
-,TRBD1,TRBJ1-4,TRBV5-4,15,TGTGCCAGCAGCCGAACAACAGGGGTTAATGAAAAACTGTTTTTT,CASSRTTGVNEKLFF
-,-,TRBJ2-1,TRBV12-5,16,TGTGCTAGTGGTTTGGTACTCGGGCGGAGGGGGAATGAGCAGTTCTTC,CASGLVLGRRGNEQFF
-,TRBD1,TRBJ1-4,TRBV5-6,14,TGTGCCAGCAGCCCAGGGGGCGAGGGTGAAAAACTGTTTTTT,CASSPGGEGEKLFF
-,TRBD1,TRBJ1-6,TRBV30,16,TGTGCCTGGAGTGTACTCGGGACAGGGGATAATTCACCCCTCCACTTT,CAWSVLGTGDNSPLHF
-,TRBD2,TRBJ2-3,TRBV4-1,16,TGCGCCAGCAGCCAACTAGCGGGAGGAACCACAGATACGCAGTATTTT,CASSQLAGGTTDTQYF
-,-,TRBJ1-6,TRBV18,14,TGTGCCAGCTCACCACAGCCCTATAATTCACCCCTCCACTTT,CASSPQPYNSPLHF
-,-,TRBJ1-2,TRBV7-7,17,TGTGCTAGCAGCTTAGACTGCACAGGGCGAATCATCTATGGCTACACCTTC,CASSLDCTGRIIYGYTF
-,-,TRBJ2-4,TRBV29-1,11,TGCAGCGTTGAGGCTATGGCCATTCAGTACTTC,CSVEAMAIQYF
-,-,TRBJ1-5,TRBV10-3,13,TGTGCCATCAAAGGGGATCGCAATCAGCCCCAGCATTTT,CAIKGDRNQPQHF
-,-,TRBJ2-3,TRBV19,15,TGTGCCAGTAAGGGTGTGTGGGACGACACAGATACGCAGTATTTT,CASKGVWDDTDTQYF
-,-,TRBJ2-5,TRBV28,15,TGTGCCAGCAGTTTAGGGGACCCAGGGGCGGAGACCCAGTACTTC,CASSLGDPGAETQYF
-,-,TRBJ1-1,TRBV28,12,TGTGCCAGCAGTTTATTGAACACTGAAGCTTTCTTT,CASSLLNTEAFF
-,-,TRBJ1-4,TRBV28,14,TGTGCCAGCAGTTTGATCGGACCGGATGAAAAACTGTTTTTT,CASSLIGPDEKLFF
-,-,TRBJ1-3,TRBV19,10,TGTGCCAGTATTGAAAACACCATATATTTT,CASIENTIYF
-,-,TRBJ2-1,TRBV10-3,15,TGTGCCACCCGGGGCCTACAGGAATCCTACAATGAGCAGTTCTTC,CATRGLQESYNEQFF
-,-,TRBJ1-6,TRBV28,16,TGTGCCAGCAGTTTATTGAGGGAGCTGTATAATTCACCCCTCCACTTT,CASSLLRELYNSPLHF
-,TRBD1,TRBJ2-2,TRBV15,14,TGTGCCACCAGCAACAGGGGGGTCCCCGGGGAGCTGTTTTTT,CATSNRGVPGELFF
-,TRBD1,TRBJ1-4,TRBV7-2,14,TGTGCCAGCAGCTGGACAGGTGGTAATGAAAAACTGTTTTTT,CASSWTGGNEKLFF
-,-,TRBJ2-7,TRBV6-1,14,TGTGCCAGCAGTGAAGGTTTGGAACCTTACGAGCAGTACTTC,CASSEGLEPYEQYF
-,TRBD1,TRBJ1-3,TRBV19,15,TGTGCCAGTAGTGTGGACAGGGCCGCTGGAAACACCATATATTTT,CASSVDRAAGNTIYF
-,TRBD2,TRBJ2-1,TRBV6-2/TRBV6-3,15,TGTGCCAGCAGTTCTGGGAGGGAGGGTAGCAATGAGCAGTTCTTC,CASSSGREGSNEQFF
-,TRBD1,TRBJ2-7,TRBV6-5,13,TGTGCCAGCAGCTACGGACAGGCGGTCGAGCAGTACTTC,CASSYGQAVEQYF
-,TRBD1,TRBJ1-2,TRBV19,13,TGTGCCAGACAACAGGGGGCAGGCTATGGCTACACCTTC,CARQQGAGYGYTF
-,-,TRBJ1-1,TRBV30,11,TGTGCCTGGATTATGTTTACTGAAGCTTTCTTT,CAWIMFTEAFF
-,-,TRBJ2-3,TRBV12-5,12,TGTGCTAGTGGATATCAGGGAGATACGCAGTATTTT,CASGYQGDTQYF
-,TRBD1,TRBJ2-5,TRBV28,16,TGTGCCAGCAGTCCCTACGGACAGGGGACCCAAGAGACCCAGTACTTC,CASSPYGQGTQETQYF
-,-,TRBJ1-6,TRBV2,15,TGTGCCAGCATCAAGGTGGAGAGGGTATATTCACCCCTCCACTTT,CASIKVERVYSPLHF
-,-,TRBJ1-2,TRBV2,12,TGTGCCAGCGGAGGGACAACCTATGGCTACACCTTC,CASGGTTYGYTF